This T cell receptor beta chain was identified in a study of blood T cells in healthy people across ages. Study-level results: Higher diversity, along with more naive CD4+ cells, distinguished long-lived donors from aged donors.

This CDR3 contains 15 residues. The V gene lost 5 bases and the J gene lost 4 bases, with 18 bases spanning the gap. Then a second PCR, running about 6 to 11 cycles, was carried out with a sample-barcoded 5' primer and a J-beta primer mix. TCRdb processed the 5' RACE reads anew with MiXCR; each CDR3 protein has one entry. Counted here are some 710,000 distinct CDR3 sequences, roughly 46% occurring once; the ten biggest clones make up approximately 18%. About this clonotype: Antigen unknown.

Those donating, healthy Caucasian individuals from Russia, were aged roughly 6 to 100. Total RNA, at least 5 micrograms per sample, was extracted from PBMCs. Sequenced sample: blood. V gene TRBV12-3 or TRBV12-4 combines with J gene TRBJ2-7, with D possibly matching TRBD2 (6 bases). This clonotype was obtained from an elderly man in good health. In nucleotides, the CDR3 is TGTGCCAGCAGTCCTTACGGTAGCGGACGATACGAGCAGTACTTC. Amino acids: CASSPYGSGRYEQYF.